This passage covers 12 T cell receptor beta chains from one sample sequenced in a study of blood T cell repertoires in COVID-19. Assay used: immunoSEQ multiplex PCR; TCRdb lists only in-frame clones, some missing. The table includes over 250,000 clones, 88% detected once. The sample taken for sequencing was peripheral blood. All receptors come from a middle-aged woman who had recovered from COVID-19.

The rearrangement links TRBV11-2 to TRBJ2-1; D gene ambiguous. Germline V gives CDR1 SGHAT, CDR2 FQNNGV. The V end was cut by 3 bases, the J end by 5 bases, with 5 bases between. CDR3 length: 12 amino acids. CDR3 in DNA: TGTGCCAGCAGCTTTCCGGACAATGAGCAGTTCTTC. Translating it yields CASSFPDNEQFF.

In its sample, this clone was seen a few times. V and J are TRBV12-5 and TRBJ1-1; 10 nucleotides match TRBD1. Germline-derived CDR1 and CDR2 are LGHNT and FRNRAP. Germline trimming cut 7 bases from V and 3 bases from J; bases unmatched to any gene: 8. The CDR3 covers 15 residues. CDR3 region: CASAPGQGLDTEAFF. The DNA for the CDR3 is TGTGCTAGTGCCCCGGGACAGGGGTTGGACACTGAAGCTTTCTTT.

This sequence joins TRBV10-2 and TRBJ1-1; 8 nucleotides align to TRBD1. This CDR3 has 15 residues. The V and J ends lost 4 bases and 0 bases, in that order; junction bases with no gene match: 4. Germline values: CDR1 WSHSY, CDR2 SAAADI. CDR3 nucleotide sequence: TGCGCCAGCAGTGGCAGGGGGCCCTTGAACACTGAAGCTTTCTTT. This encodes CASSGRGPLNTEAFF.

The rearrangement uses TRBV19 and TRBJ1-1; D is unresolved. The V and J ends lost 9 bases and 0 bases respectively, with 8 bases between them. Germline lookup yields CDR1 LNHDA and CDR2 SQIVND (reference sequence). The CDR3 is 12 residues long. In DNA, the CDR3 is TGTGCCAGCGGTGAATTGAACACTGAAGCTTTCTTT. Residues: CASGELNTEAFF.

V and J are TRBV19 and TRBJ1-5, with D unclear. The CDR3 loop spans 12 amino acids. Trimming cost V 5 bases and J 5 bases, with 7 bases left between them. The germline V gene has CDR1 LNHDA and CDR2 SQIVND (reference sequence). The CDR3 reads CASSFGDQPQHF. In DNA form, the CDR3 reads TGTGCCAGTAGTTTCGGGGATCAGCCCCAGCATTTT.

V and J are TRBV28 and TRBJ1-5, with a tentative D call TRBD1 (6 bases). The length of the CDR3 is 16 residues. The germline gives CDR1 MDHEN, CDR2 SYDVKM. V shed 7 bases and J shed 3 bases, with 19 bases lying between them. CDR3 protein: CASTRGGPPNNQPQHF. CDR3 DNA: TGTGCCAGCACTCGGGGGGGGCCCCCCAACAATCAGCCCCAGCATTTT.

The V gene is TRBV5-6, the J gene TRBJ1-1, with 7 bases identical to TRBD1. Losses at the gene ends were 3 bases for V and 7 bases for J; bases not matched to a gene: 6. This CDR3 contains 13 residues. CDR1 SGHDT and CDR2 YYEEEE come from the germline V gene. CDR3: CASSSGTAFEAFF. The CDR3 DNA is TGTGCCAGCAGCTCCGGGACAGCCTTTGAAGCTTTCTTT.

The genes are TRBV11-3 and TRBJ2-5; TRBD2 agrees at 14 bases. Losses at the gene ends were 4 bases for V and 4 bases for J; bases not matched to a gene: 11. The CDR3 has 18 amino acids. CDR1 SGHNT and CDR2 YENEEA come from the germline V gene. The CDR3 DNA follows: TGTGCCAGCAGCTCCCCGGGACTAGCGGGAGTGGGGGGAGAGACCCAGTACTTC. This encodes CASSSPGLAGVGGETQYF.

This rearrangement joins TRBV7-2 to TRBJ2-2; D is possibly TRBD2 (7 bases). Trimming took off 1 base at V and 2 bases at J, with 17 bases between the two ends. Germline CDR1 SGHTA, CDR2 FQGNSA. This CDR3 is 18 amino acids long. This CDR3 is CASSLGGGGAANTGELFF. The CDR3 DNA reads TGTGCCAGCAGCTTAGGGGGCGGGGGCGCCGCCAACACCGGGGAGCTGTTTTTT.

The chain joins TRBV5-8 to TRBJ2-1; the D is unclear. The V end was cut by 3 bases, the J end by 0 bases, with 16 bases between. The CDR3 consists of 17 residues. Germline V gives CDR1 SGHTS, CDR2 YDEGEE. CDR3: CASSSNRLLGSYNEQFF. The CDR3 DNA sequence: TGTGCCAGCAGCTCAAACCGACTCCTCGGCTCCTACAATGAGCAGTTCTTC.

The chain's CDR3 is CASSRLAGGNTGELFF. DNA of the CDR3: TGTGCCAGCTCACGACTAGCGGGAGGGAACACCGGGGAGCTGTTTTTT. The V and J genes are TRBV18 and TRBJ2-2; 13 bases agree with TRBD2. The CDR3 is 16 residues long. The germline CDR1 and CDR2 sequences are KGHSH and LQKENI. J was trimmed by 1 base and V by 4 bases; bases with no gene match: 0.

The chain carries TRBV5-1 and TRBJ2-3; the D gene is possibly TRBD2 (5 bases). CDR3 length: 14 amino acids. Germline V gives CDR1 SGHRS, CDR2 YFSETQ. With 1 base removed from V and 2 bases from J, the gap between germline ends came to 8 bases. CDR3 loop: CASSLWRATDTQYF. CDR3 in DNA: TGCGCCAGCAGCTTGTGGCGGGCCACAGATACGCAGTATTTT.